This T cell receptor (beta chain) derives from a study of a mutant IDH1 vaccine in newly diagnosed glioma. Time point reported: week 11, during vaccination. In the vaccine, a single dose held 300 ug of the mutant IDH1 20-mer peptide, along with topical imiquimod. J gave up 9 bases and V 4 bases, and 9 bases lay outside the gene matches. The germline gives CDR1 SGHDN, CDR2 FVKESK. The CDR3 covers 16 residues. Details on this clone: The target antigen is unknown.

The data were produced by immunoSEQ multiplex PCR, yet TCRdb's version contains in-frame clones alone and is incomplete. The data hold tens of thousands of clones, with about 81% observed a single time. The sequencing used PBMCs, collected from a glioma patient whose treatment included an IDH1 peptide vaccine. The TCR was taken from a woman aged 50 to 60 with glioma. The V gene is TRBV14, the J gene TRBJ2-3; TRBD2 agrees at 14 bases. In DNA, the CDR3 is TGTGCCAGCAGCCCAAGACTAGCGGGGGGGCAAGGGACGCAGTATTTT. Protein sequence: CASSPRLAGGQGTQYF.